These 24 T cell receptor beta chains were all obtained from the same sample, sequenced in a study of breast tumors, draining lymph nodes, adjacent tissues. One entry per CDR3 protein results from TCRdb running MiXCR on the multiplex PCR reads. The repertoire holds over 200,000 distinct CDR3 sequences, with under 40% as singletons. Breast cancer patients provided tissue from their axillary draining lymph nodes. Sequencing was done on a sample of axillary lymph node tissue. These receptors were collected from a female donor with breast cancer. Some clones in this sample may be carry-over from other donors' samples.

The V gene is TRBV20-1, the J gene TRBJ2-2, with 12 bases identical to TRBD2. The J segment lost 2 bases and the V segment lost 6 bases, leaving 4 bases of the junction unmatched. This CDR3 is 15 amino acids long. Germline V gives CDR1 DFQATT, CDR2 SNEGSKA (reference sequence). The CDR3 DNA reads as TGCAGTGCGCAGACTAGCGGGGGAAACACCGGGGAGCTGTTTTTT. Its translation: CSAQTSGGNTGELFF.

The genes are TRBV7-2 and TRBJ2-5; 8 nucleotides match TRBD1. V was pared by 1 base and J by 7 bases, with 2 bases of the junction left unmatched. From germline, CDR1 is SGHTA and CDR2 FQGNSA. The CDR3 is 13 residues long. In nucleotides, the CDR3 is TGTGCCAGCAGCTTAGGGCAGGGGGCGACCCAGTACTTC. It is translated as CASSLGQGATQYF. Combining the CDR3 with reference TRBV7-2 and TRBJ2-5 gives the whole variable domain GAGVSQSPSNKVTEKGKDVELRCDPISGHTALYWYRQSLGQGLEFLIYFQGNSAPDKSGLPSDRFSAERTGGSVSTLTIQRTQQEDSAVYLCASSLGQGATQYFGPGTRLLVL.

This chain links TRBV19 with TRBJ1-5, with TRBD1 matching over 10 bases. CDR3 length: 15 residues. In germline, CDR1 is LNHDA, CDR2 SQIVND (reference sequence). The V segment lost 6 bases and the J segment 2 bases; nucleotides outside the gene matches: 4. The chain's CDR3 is CASRTGGWRNQPQHF. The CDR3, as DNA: TGTGCCAGTAGGACAGGGGGCTGGCGCAATCAGCCCCAGCATTTT.

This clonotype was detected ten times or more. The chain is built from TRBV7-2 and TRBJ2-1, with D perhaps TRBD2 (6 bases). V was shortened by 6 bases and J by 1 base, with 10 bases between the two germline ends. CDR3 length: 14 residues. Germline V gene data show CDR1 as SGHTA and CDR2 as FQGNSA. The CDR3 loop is CASRSRGSYNEQFF. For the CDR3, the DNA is TGTGCCAGCAGATCGCGGGGATCCTACAATGAGCAGTTCTTC.

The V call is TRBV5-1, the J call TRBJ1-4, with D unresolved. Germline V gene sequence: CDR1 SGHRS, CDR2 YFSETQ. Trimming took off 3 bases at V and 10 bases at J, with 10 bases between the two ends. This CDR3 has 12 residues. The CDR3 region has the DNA TGCGCCAGCAGCTATCTAGCGGGAAAACTGTTTTTT. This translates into CASSYLAGKLFF.

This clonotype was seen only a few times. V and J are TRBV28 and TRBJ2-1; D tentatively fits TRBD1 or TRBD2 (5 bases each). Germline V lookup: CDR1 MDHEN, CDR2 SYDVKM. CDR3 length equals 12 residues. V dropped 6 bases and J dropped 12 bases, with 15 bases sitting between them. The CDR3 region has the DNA TGTGCCAGCAGCCCCCCGGGACGAGGGCAGTTCTTC. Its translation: CASSPPGRGQFF.

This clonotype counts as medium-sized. DNA for the CDR3: TGTGCCAGCAGCCGGCGGGCGGGTCGATACGGGGAGCTGTTTTTT. This gives the protein CASSRRAGRYGELFF. This rearrangement joins TRBV7-6 to TRBJ2-2, with a possible D match to TRBD2 (5 bases). V was pared by 5 bases and J by 7 bases, with 17 bases between. The V gene's germline CDR1 is SGHVS and CDR2 FNYEAQ. The CDR3 is 15 amino acids.

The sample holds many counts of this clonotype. In nucleotides, the CDR3 is TGCAGTGCTAGGGGGAGGGTTGAAAAACTGTTTTTT. This encodes CSARGRVEKLFF. The rearrangement uses TRBV20-1 and TRBJ1-4; no reliable D call. Per the germline V gene, CDR1 is DFQATT and CDR2 is SNEGSKA (reference sequence). CDR3 length equals 12 residues. V was pared by 3 bases and J by 7 bases, with 9 bases between.

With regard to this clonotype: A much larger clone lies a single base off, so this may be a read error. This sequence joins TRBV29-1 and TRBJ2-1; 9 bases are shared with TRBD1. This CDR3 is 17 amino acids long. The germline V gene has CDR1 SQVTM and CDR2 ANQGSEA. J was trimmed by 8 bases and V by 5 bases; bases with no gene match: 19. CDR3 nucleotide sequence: TGCAGCGTTTTGCTCCCCGGGACAGGGAAGAGGGGCTATGAGCAGTTCTTC. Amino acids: CSVLLPGTGKRGYEQFF.

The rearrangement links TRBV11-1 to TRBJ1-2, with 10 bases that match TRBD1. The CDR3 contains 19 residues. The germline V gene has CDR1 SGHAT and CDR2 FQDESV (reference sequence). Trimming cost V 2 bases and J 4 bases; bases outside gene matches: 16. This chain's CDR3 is CASSLFLGGDRGHVYGYTF. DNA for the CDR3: TGTGCCAGCAGCTTATTCTTGGGGGGTGACAGGGGGCACGTCTATGGCTACACCTTC.

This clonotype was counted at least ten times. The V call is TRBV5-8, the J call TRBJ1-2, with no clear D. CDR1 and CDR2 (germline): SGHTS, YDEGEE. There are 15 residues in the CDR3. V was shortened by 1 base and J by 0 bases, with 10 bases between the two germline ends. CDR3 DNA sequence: TGTGCCAGCAGCTTGATTGGGGATTCTAACTATGGCTACACCTTC. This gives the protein CASSLIGDSNYGYTF.

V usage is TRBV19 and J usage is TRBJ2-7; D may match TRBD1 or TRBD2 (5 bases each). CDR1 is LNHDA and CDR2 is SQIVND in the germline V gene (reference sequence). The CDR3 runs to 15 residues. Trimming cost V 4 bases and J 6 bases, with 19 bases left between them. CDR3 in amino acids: CASSKSGTRLGEQYF. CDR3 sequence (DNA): TGTGCCAGTAGTAAATCCGGGACCCGATTGGGCGAGCAGTACTTC. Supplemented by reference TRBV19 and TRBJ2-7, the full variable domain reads DGGITQSPKYLFRKEGQNVTLSCEQNLNHDAMYWYRQDPGQGLRLIYYSQIVNDFQKGDIAEGYSVSREKKESFPLTVTSAQKNPTAFYLCASSKSGTRLGEQYFGPGTRLTVT.

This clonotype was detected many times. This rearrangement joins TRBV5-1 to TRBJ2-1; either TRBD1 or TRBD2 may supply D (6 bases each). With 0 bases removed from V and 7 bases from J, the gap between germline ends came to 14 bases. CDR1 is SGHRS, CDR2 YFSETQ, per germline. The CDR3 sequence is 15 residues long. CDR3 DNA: TGCGCCAGCAGCTTGGACGGGGGCAAAGGGAATGAGCAGTTCTTC. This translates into CASSLDGGKGNEQFF.

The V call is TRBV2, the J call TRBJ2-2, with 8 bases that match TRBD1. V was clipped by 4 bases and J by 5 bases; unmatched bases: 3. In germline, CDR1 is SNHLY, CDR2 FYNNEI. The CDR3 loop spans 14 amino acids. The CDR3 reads CASSGQGRTGELFF. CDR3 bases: TGTGCCAGCAGTGGACAGGGGAGGACCGGGGAGCTGTTTTTT.

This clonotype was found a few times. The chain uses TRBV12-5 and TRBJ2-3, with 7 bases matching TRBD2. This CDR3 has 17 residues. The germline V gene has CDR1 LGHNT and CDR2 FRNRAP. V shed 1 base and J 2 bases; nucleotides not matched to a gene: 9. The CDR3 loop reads CASGLAAASGLTDTQYF. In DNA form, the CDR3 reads TGTGCTAGTGGTTTGGCGGCCGCTAGCGGCCTCACAGATACGCAGTATTTT.

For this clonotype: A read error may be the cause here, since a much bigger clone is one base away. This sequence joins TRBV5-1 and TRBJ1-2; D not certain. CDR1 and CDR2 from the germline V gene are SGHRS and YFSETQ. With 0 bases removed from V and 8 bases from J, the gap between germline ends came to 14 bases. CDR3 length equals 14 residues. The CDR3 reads CASSLAEFRFGYTF. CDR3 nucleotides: TGCGCCAGCAGCTTGGCGGAGTTCCGGTTCGGCTACACCTTC.

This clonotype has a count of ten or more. The CDR3 DNA reads as TGCGCCAGCAGTGAGGGTAGCGGCTACAATGAGCAGTTCTTC. It specifies CASSEGSGYNEQFF. The chain joins TRBV10-2 to TRBJ2-1; TRBD2 is a possible D gene (6 bases). Germline CDR1 reads WSHSY; CDR2 reads SAAADI. The CDR3 runs to 14 residues. The V and J ends lost 2 bases and 3 bases respectively, with 8 bases between them.

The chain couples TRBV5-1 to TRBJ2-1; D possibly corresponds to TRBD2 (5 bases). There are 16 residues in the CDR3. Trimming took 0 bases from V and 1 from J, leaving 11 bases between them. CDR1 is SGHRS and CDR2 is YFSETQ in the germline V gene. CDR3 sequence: CASSLGGSLSYNEQFF. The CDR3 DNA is TGCGCCAGCAGCTTGGGAGGGTCCTTATCCTACAATGAGCAGTTCTTC.

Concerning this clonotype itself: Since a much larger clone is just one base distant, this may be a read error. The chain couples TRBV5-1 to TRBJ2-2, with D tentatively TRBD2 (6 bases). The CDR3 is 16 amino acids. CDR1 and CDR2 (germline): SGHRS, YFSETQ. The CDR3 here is CAGSLEGLMNTGELFF. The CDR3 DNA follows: TGCGCCGGCAGCTTGGAGGGTCTTATGAACACCGGGGAGCTGTTTTTT.

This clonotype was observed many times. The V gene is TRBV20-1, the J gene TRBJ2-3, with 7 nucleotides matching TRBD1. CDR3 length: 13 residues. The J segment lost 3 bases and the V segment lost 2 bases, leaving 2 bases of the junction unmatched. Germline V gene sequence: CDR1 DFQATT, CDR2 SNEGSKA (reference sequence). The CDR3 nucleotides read TGCAGTGCTAGACCAGGGGGTACAGATACGCAGTATTTT. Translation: CSARPGGTDTQYF.

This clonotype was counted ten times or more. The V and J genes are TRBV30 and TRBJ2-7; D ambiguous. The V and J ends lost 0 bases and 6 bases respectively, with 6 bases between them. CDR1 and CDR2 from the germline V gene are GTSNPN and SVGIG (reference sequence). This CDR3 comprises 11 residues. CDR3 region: CAWSVSGEQYF. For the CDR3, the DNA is TGTGCCTGGAGTGTCTCGGGCGAGCAGTACTTC. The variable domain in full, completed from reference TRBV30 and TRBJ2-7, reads SQTIHQWPATLVQPVGSPLSLECTVEGTSNPNLYWYRQAAGRGLQLLFYSVGIGQISSEVPQNLSASRPQDRQFILSSKKLLLSDSGFYLCAWSVSGEQYFGPGTRLTVT.

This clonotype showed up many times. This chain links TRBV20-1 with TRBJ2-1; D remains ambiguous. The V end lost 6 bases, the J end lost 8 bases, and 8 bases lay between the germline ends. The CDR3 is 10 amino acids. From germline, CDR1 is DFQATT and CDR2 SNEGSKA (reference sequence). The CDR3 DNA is TGCAGTGCCAGTAAGGATGAGCAGTTCTTC. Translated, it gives CSASKDEQFF.

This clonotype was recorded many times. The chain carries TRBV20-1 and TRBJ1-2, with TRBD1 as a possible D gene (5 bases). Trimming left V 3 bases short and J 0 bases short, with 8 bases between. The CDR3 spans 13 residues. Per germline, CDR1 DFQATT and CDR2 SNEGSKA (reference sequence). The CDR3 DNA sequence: TGCAGTGCTAGCCTGGGGGCTAACTATGGCTACACCTTC. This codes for CSASLGANYGYTF.

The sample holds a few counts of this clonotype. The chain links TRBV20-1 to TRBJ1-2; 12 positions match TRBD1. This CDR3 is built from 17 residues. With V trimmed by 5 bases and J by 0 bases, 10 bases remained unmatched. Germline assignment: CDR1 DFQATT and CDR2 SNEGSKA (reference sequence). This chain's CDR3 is CSAGTGGFLASNYGYTF. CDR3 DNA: TGCAGTGCTGGGACAGGGGGCTTTCTGGCCTCTAACTATGGCTACACCTTC.